These T cell receptor beta chains were read from a single sample in a study of blood T cell repertoires in COVID-19. Produced via immunoSEQ multiplex PCR; TCRdb's table is partial and in-frame only. The sample comprises roughly 25,000 clones, more than 75% of which are singletons, and under 20% rests with the top ten. The sequenced sample consisted of peripheral blood. Receptor source: a woman at least 80 years old with acute or convalescent COVID-19. Each CDR3 is given with its conserved first and last residue. A D gene is named only where the DNA matches it firmly. Only some rows state a clone size, as once, few, many or a class for expanded clones.

- | TRBJ1-2 | TRBV9 | few | CASSALGSRSGYTF | TGTGCCAGCAGCGCGTTAGGGAGTCGCTCTGGCTACACCTTC
- | TRBJ1-1 | TRBV6-1 | - | CASSEALHRAEAFF | TGTGCCAGCAGTGAAGCGCTTCACAGAGCTGAAGCTTTCTTT
- | TRBJ1-5 | TRBV5-5 | - | CASSPLIDTSNQPQHF | TGTGCCAGCAGCCCACTTATCGACACATCCAATCAGCCCCAGCATTTT
- | TRBJ1-1 | TRBV7-8 | once | CASSLSWGRITEAFF | TGTGCCAGCAGCCTCTCGTGGGGGAGGATCACTGAAGCTTTCTTT
- | TRBJ2-1 | TRBV4-1 | - | CASSQELGATYNEQFF | TGCGCCAGCAGCCAAGAGCTGGGGGCCACCTACAATGAGCAGTTCTTC
TRBD2 | TRBJ2-7 | TRBV7-2 | - | CASRPGGSSYEQYF | TGTGCCAGCAGGCCGGGGGGGAGCTCCTACGAGCAGTACTTC
- | TRBJ1-1 | TRBV5-4 | - | CASSLEAGANAFF | TGTGCCAGCAGCTTGGAAGCGGGGGCGAACGCTTTCTTT
TRBD1 | TRBJ1-1 | TRBV9 | - | CASSPLQGYGDTEAFF | TGTGCCAGCAGCCCCCTACAGGGGTATGGAGACACTGAAGCTTTCTTT
TRBD1 | TRBJ1-5 | TRBV6-2/TRBV6-3 | - | CASSPYEVGGGNQPQHF | TGTGCCAGCAGCCCATATGAAGTAGGGGGCGGCAATCAGCCCCAGCATTTT
TRBD2 | TRBJ2-1 | TRBV7-6 | few | CASSPPGLAGGSEQFF | TGTGCCAGCAGCCCCCCGGGACTAGCGGGAGGTAGTGAGCAGTTCTTC
TRBD1 | TRBJ2-1 | TRBV18 | - | CASSPALRTGSNEQFF | TGTGCCAGCTCCCCTGCCTTGAGGACAGGGAGCAATGAGCAGTTCTTC
- | TRBJ2-1 | TRBV5-1 | - | CASSLQTGYNEQFF | TGCGCCAGCAGCTTGCAGACGGGGTACAATGAGCAGTTCTTC
TRBD1 | TRBJ1-3 | TRBV12-3/TRBV12-4 | - | CASSRDRRNTIYF | TGTGCCAGCAGTAGGGACAGACGAAACACCATATATTTT
TRBD2 | TRBJ2-6 | TRBV6-2/TRBV6-3 | - | CASSRTRAGANVLTF | TGTGCCAGCAGCCGGACTAGGGCTGGGGCCAACGTCCTGACTTTC
- | TRBJ2-1 | TRBV9 | few | CASSVVGGLTYNEQFF | TGTGCCAGCAGCGTAGTAGGGGGACTAACCTACAATGAGCAGTTCTTC
TRBD2 | TRBJ2-3 | TRBV18 | - | CASSPRAGGPTDTQYF | TGTGCCAGCTCACCAAGAGCGGGGGGGCCCACAGATACGCAGTATTTT
- | TRBJ1-2 | TRBV12-3/TRBV12-4 | - | CASSLKGGYGYTF | TGTGCCAGCAGTTTAAAAGGGGGCTATGGCTACACCTTC
TRBD1 | TRBJ1-4 | TRBV18 | - | CASSPRQGRGEKLFF | TGTGCCAGCTCACCCCGACAGGGGAGGGGTGAAAAACTGTTTTTT